This T cell receptor beta chain was recovered during a study of cytomegalovirus exposure and HLA in healthy donors. This CDR3 comprises 17 residues. From germline, CDR1 is MDHEN and CDR2 SYDVKM. V dropped 8 bases and J dropped 5 bases, with 27 bases sitting between them. Points from the study as a whole: Among donors in an Asian-associated ancestry cluster, a later analysis reportedly found fewer N-insertions than the roughly 610-donor mean.

Turning to this clone: Its antigen is not known.

The PCR employed 60 Vbeta primers together with 13 Jbeta primers. Data came from immunoSEQ multiplex PCR; TCRdb stores just in-frame clones and leaves some out. Among some 270,000 clones listed, 80% were seen once. The sample taken for sequencing was PBMCs. The sequence came from a girl aged 2 to 9 in good health and CMV-seronegative. The rearrangement links TRBV28 to TRBJ1-1, with D possibly TRBD1 on 5 matching bases. CDR3 sequence: CASGAPGGGPGGTEAFF. The CDR3 DNA is TGTGCCAGCGGCGCGCCCGGGGGAGGGCCTGGTGGGACTGAAGCTTTCTTT. Based on the CDR3 plus reference TRBV28 and TRBJ1-1, the full variable domain is DVKVTQSSRYLVKRTGEKVFLECVQDMDHENMFWYRQDPGLGLRLIYFSYDVKMKEKGDIPEGYSVSREKKERFSLILESASTNQTSMYLCASGAPGGGPGGTEAFFGQGTRLTVV.